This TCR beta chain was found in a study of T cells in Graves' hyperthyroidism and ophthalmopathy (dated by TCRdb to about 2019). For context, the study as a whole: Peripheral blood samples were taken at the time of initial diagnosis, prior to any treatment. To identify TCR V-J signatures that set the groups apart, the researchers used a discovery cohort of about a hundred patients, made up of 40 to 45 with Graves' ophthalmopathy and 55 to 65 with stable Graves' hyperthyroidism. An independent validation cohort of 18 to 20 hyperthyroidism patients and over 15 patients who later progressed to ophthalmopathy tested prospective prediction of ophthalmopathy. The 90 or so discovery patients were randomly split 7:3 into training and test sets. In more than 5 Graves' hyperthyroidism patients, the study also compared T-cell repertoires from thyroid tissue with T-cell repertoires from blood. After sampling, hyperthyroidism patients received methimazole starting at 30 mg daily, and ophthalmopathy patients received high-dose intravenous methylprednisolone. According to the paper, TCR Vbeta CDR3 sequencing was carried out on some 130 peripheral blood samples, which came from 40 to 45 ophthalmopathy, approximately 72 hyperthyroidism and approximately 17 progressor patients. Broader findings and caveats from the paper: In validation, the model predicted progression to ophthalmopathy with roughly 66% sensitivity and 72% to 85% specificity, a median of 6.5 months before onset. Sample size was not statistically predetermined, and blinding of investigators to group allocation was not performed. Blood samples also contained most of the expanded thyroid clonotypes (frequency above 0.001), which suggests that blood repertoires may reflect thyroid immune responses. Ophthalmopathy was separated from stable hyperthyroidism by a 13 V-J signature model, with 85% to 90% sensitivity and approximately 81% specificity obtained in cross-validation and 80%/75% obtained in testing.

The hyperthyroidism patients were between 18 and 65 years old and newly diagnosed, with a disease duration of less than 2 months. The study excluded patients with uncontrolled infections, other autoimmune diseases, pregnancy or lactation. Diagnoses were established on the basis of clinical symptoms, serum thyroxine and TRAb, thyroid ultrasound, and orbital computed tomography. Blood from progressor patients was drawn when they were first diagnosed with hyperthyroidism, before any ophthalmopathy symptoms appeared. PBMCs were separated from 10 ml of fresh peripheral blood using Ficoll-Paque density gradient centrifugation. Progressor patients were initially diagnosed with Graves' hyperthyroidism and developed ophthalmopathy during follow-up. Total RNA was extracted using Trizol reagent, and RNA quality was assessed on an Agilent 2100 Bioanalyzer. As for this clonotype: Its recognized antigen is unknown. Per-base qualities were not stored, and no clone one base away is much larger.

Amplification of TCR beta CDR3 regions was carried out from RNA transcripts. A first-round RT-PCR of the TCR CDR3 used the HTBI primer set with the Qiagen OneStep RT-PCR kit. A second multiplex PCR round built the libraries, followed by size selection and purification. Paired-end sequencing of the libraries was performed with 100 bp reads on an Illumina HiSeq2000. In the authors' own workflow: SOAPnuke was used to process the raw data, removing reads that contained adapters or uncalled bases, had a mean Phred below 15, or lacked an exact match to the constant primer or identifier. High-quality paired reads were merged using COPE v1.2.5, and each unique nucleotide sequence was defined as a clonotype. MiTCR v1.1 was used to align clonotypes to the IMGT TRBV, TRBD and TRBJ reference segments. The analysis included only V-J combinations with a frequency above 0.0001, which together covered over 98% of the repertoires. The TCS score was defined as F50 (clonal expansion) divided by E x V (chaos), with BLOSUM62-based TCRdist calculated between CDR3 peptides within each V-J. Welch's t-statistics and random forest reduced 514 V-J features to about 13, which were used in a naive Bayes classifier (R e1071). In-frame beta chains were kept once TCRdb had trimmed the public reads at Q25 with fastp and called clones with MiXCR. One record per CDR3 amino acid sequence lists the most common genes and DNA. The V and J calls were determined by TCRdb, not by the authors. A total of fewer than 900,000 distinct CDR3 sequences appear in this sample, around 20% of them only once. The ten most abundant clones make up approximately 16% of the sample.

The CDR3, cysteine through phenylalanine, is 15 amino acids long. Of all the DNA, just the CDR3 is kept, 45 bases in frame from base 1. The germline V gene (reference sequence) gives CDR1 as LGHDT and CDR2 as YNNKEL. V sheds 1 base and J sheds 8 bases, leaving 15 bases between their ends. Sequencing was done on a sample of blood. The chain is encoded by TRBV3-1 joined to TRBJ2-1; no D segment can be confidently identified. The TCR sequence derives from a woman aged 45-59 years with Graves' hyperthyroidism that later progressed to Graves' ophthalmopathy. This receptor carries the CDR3 CASSQVSDVTYEQFF. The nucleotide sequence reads TGTGCCAGCAGCCAAGTCAGTGATGTTACCTATGAGCAGTTCTTC.